This T cell receptor (beta chain) was obtained from a study of beta chain features in type 1 diabetes. Germline CDR1 and CDR2: GTSNPN and SVGIG (reference sequence). J gave up 3 bases and V 2 bases, and 9 bases lay outside the gene matches. The CDR3 extends over 15 amino acids. TCRB transcripts that were expressed got sequenced, as all of the isolated RNA had been reverse transcribed. Profiling relied on immunoSEQ multiplex PCR, and the TCRdb table lists in-frame clones only, not all of them. The table lists hundreds of thousands of clones, around 10% of them singletons, with approximately 0.045% in the top ten.

The sequence was collected from a woman younger than 30 in good health. This chain joins TRBV30 and TRBJ2-7; 8 bases are shared with TRBD2. The sequenced sample consisted of naive CD4+ T cells from blood. This chain's CDR3 is CAWSIGTRKDYEQYF. Here the CDR3 DNA reads TGTGCCTGGAGTATAGGGACTAGGAAAGACTACGAGCAGTACTTC.